Below, one T cell receptor (beta chain) is given with its context. Its antigen is not known. The data belong to a study of shared clonotypes between healthy human individuals. Study results and limitations: Few donors restricted represented genetic and exposure-history diversity. The study generally estimated greater richness for naive than memory subsets. Several donors had 5% to 6% of their naive CD4 clonotypes in common.

Assay used: immunoSEQ multiplex PCR; TCRdb lists only in-frame clones, some missing. There are 780,000 or so clones in the sample; roughly 72% occur only once, and under 2% lies in the top ten. All the donors were Caucasian adults who lived in Nashville, Tennessee. This CDR3 has 13 amino acids. V lost 4 bases and J lost 5; bases outside the gene matches: 4. The germline V gene encodes CDR1 SGHDN and CDR2 FVKESK. Source material: memory CD4+ T cells sorted from blood. As to subset: CD45RA-negative fraction. The genes are TRBV14 and TRBJ1-2, with 7 bases lining up with TRBD1. The source is a woman in her 30s in good health. The CDR3 spells CASSRDSSYGYTF. CDR3 DNA sequence: TGTGCCAGCAGCCGGGACAGTTCTTATGGCTACACCTTC.